This passage covers 6 T cell receptor beta chains from one sample sequenced in a study of technical replicates of blood from a handful of donors. Assay: immunoSEQ multiplex PCR; the TCRdb copy retains only in-frame clones and omits some. The table lists 60,000 to 85,000 clones, 85% to 95% of them singletons. Material for sequencing was T cells isolated from PBMCs. These TCRs come from a human donor in good health.

The rearrangement uses TRBV28 and TRBJ2-5; 7 bases match TRBD2. Trimming at V came to 4 bases and at J to 2 bases, leaving 4 bases not matched to a gene. Germline V lookup: CDR1 MDHEN, CDR2 SYDVKM. The CDR3 covers 14 residues. The CDR3 DNA reads as TGTGCCAGCAGTTCAGCGGGAATACAAGAGACCCAGTACTTC. It is translated as CASSSAGIQETQYF.

The rearrangement links TRBV28 to TRBJ2-7; TRBD1 agrees at 8 bases. CDR3 length: 15 amino acids. Germline CDR1 reads MDHEN; CDR2 reads SYDVKM. The trim removed 6 bases at V and 2 bases at J, leaving 9 bases unmatched. CDR3 sequence reads: CASSFPGQGAYEQYF. The CDR3 DNA sequence: TGTGCCAGCAGCTTCCCCGGACAGGGAGCCTACGAGCAGTACTTC.

This clone appeared a few times. The chain recombines TRBV21-1 with TRBJ1-1. TRBV21-1 is recorded as a pseudogene. CDR3 length: 10 amino acids. CDR3 loop: CASSTNSAFF. CDR3 sequence (DNA): TGTGCCAGCAGCACTAACTCGGCTTTCTTT.

This rearrangement joins TRBV28 to TRBJ2-2; TRBD1 is a possible D gene (6 bases). Between the trimmed V and J ends, which lost 4 bases and 9 bases, there was a span of 15 bases. The CDR3 is 14 amino acids. Per the germline V gene, CDR1 is MDHEN and CDR2 is SYDVKM. CDR3 in DNA: TGTGCCAGCAGTTGGAAACAGGGTAAATGGGAGCTGTTTTTT. Protein product: CASSWKQGKWELFF.

This chain uses TRBV23-1 with TRBJ2-7; 8 bases align to TRBD2. TRBV23-1 is identified as an open reading frame with a role that is uncertain. V shed 1 base and J 3 bases; nucleotides not matched to a gene: 20. This CDR3 spans 20 amino acids. CDR3 nucleotide sequence: TGCGCCAGCAGTCAATATGCCAGTCGGGATAGCTTGCGGGAGGTCTACGAGCAGTACTTC. Protein sequence: CASSQYASRDSLREVYEQYF.

The genes are TRBV6-4 and TRBJ1-1, with no clear D. CDR3 length: 13 amino acids. Germline CDR1 is MRHNA and CDR2 is SNTAGT. Deletions cut 4 bases from V and 0 bases from J, with 6 bases between. The CDR3 reads CASSAEMNTEAFF. DNA of the CDR3: TGTGCCAGCAGTGCAGAAATGAACACTGAAGCTTTCTTT.